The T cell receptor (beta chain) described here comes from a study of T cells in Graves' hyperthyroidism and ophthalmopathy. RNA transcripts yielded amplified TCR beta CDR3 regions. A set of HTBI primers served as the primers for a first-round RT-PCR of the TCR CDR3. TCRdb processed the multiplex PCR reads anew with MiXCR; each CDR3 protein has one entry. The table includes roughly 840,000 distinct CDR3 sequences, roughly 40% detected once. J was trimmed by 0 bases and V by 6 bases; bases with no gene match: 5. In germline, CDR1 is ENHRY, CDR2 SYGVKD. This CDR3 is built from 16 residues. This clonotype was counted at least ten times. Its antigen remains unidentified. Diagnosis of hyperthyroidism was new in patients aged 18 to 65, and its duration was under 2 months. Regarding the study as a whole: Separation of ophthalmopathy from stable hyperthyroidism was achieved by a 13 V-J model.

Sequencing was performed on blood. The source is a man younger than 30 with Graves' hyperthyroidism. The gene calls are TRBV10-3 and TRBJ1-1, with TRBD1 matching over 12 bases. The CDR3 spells CAIRRDRGRVNTEAFF. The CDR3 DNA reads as TGTGCCATCAGACGGGACAGGGGGCGCGTGAACACTGAAGCTTTCTTT.